This T cell receptor (beta chain) was retrieved from a study of T cell responses to AZD1222 COVID-19 vaccine. Measured with immunoSEQ multiplex PCR; TCRdb has only the in-frame clones, and not every one. This table has around 190,000 clones, roughly 92% appearing once. To note about this clone: This sample also contains other DNA sequences that code for the same CDR3.

In germline, CDR1 is SGHKS, CDR2 YYEKEE (reference sequence). With 0 bases removed from V and 2 bases from J, the gap between germline ends came to 5 bases. This CDR3 region has 13 residues. Sequencing was performed on peripheral blood, taken 28 days after the second AZD1222 dose. This chain joins TRBV5-5 and TRBJ1-2, with no clear D. The sequence came from an adult who received the AZD1222 COVID-19 vaccine. Written as DNA, the CDR3 is TGTGCCAGCAGCTTGGTTGGGAACTATGGCTACACCTTC. Amino acids: CASSLVGNYGYTF.